The rows below give T cell receptor beta chains drawn from one sample of a study of T cell changes during pregnancy in multiple sclerosis. Some clones are missing from TCRdb's copy, which holds only in-frame ones; the method was immunoSEQ multiplex PCR. The profile covers 15,000 or so clones, with 95% to 97% appearing a single time and about 0.89% taken by the ten largest. The sequences come from peripheral blood, collected in the third trimester of pregnancy. Receptors were obtained from a female donor with multiple sclerosis, enrolled in a pregnancy study. The CDR3 runs from the conserved cysteine through the conserved F or W. Each record gives: J gene, clone size, D gene, V gene, CDR3 protein, CDR3 DNA. A D gene is named only where the DNA matches it firmly. Expanded clones are given a class, and other clones once, few, many or no size at all.

j_gene: TRBJ2-7; abundance: .; d_gene: TRBD1; v_gene: TRBV5-1; CDR3aa: CASSFDRDRAFWGYEQYF; CDR3nt: TGCGCCAGCAGCTTTGACCGGGACAGGGCTTTTTGGGGCTACGAGCAGTACTTC
j_gene: TRBJ1-4; abundance: .; d_gene: .; v_gene: TRBV4-2; CDR3aa: CASSQRIPGDEKLFF; CDR3nt: TGTGCCAGCAGCCAAAGGATTCCAGGGGATGAAAAACTGTTTTTT
j_gene: TRBJ1-1; abundance: .; d_gene: .; v_gene: TRBV19; CDR3aa: CASSPGNSGTEAFF; CDR3nt: TGTGCCAGTAGTCCCGGGAATTCTGGCACTGAAGCTTTCTTT
j_gene: TRBJ1-5; abundance: .; d_gene: TRBD1; v_gene: TRBV28; CDR3aa: CASSLYRGTTYYSNQPQHF; CDR3nt: TGTGCCAGCAGTTTATACAGGGGGACCACTTATTATAGCAATCAGCCCCAGCATTTT
j_gene: TRBJ1-2; abundance: .; d_gene: TRBD1; v_gene: TRBV27; CDR3aa: CASSFLPRDRFYGYTF; CDR3nt: TGTGCCAGCAGTTTCCTCCCCCGGGACAGGTTTTATGGCTACACCTTC
j_gene: TRBJ1-1; abundance: .; d_gene: .; v_gene: TRBV28; CDR3aa: CASSVVFTEAFF; CDR3nt: TGTGCCAGCAGTGTCGTCTTTACTGAAGCTTTCTTT
j_gene: TRBJ2-3; abundance: .; d_gene: TRBD1; v_gene: TRBV5-1; CDR3aa: CASSLYGTGTDTQYF; CDR3nt: TGCGCCAGCAGCCTATACGGGACAGGGACAGATACGCAGTATTTT
j_gene: TRBJ2-1; abundance: .; d_gene: .; v_gene: TRBV9; CDR3aa: CASSVDSVSYNEQFF; CDR3nt: TGTGCCAGCAGCGTCGATTCAGTTTCCTACAATGAGCAGTTCTTC
j_gene: TRBJ2-2; abundance: .; d_gene: TRBD1; v_gene: TRBV7-2; CDR3aa: CASSPKTGSGELFF; CDR3nt: TGTGCCAGCAGCCCAAAGACAGGGTCCGGGGAGCTGTTTTTT
j_gene: TRBJ2-1; abundance: .; d_gene: .; v_gene: TRBV27; CDR3aa: CAIAYNEQFF; CDR3nt: TGTGCCATCGCCTACAATGAGCAGTTCTTC
j_gene: TRBJ2-2; abundance: .; d_gene: .; v_gene: TRBV28; CDR3aa: CATRAGLNTGELFF; CDR3nt: TGTGCCACCCGTGCGGGCCTGAACACCGGGGAGCTGTTTTTT
j_gene: TRBJ1-2; abundance: few; d_gene: .; v_gene: TRBV15; CDR3aa: CATSGRGGYGYTF; CDR3nt: TGTGCCACCAGCGGAAGGGGTGGCTATGGCTACACCTTC
j_gene: TRBJ1-4; abundance: .; d_gene: TRBD1; v_gene: TRBV5-7; CDR3aa: CASSPGWRTGKVMGEKLFF; CDR3nt: TGTGCCAGCAGCCCGGGGTGGCGGACAGGGAAAGTAATGGGTGAAAAACTGTTTTTT
j_gene: TRBJ1-6; abundance: .; d_gene: .; v_gene: TRBV13; CDR3aa: CASSPGLGSGSPLHF; CDR3nt: TGTGCCAGCAGCCCAGGACTTGGGAGTGGTTCACCCCTCCACTTT
j_gene: TRBJ1-4; abundance: .; d_gene: .; v_gene: TRBV5-1; CDR3aa: CASSLEGVEEKLFF; CDR3nt: TGCGCCAGCAGCTTGGAAGGGGTTGAGGAAAAACTGTTTTTT
j_gene: TRBJ1-2; abundance: .; d_gene: TRBD1; v_gene: TRBV2; CDR3aa: CASSEGTGGLYGYTF; CDR3nt: TGTGCCAGCAGTGAAGGGACAGGGGGCCTGTATGGCTACACCTTC
j_gene: TRBJ1-4; abundance: .; d_gene: .; v_gene: TRBV5-1; CDR3aa: CASKSGVGEKLFF; CDR3nt: TGCGCCAGCAAATCAGGGGTAGGAGAAAAACTGTTTTTT
j_gene: TRBJ1-4; abundance: .; d_gene: TRBD1; v_gene: TRBV13; CDR3aa: CASSIHRSFGTVHEKLFF; CDR3nt: TGTGCCAGCAGCATTCATAGGAGCTTCGGGACAGTCCATGAAAAACTGTTTTTT
j_gene: TRBJ2-3; abundance: .; d_gene: TRBD2; v_gene: TRBV4-2; CDR3aa: CASSQGPGLATDTQYF; CDR3nt: TGTGCCAGCAGCCAGGGTCCGGGACTAGCCACAGATACGCAGTATTTT
j_gene: TRBJ2-5; abundance: .; d_gene: TRBD1; v_gene: TRBV7-3; CDR3aa: CASSSGTGKETQYF; CDR3nt: TGTGCCAGCAGCTCCGGGACAGGGAAGGAGACCCAGTACTTC
j_gene: TRBJ1-2; abundance: .; d_gene: TRBD1; v_gene: TRBV10-3; CDR3aa: CAIRGAQGARGYTF; CDR3nt: TGTGCCATCAGGGGGGCACAGGGGGCGCGCGGCTACACCTTC
j_gene: TRBJ2-7; abundance: .; d_gene: .; v_gene: TRBV6-1; CDR3aa: CASETTVSSYEQYF; CDR3nt: TGTGCCAGCGAGACTACAGTAAGCTCCTACGAGCAGTACTTC
j_gene: TRBJ1-1; abundance: .; d_gene: .; v_gene: TRBV7-9; CDR3aa: CASSLLQGDTEAFF; CDR3nt: TGTGCCAGCAGCTTATTACAGGGAGACACTGAAGCTTTCTTT
j_gene: TRBJ2-7; abundance: .; d_gene: TRBD2; v_gene: TRBV4-3; CDR3aa: CASSQDPPGTSGNPSSYEQYF; CDR3nt: TGCGCCAGCAGCCAAGATCCCCCCGGGACTAGCGGGAACCCGAGCTCCTACGAGCAGTACTTC
j_gene: TRBJ2-5; abundance: .; d_gene: TRBD2; v_gene: TRBV7-6; CDR3aa: CASSSDQGLAGGGETQYF; CDR3nt: TGTGCCAGCAGCTCAGACCAGGGACTAGCGGGGGGCGGAGAGACCCAGTACTTC
j_gene: TRBJ2-7; abundance: .; d_gene: TRBD2; v_gene: TRBV7-8; CDR3aa: CASSLAGLAGSYEQYF; CDR3nt: TGTGCCAGCAGCTTAGCGGGACTAGCGGGGTCCTACGAGCAGTACTTC
j_gene: TRBJ2-5; abundance: .; d_gene: .; v_gene: TRBV7-9; CDR3aa: CASSPSPQETQYF; CDR3nt: TGTGCCAGCAGCCCTTCCCCTCAAGAGACCCAGTACTTC
j_gene: TRBJ2-3; abundance: .; d_gene: .; v_gene: TRBV7-3; CDR3aa: CASRRGLTDTQYF; CDR3nt: TGTGCCAGCAGAAGGGGATTAACAGATACGCAGTATTTT
j_gene: TRBJ2-7; abundance: .; d_gene: .; v_gene: TRBV7-9; CDR3aa: CASSSPLQGHEQYF; CDR3nt: TGTGCCAGCAGCTCACCCCTCCAGGGCCACGAGCAGTACTTC
j_gene: TRBJ1-6; abundance: .; d_gene: .; v_gene: TRBV27; CDR3aa: CASRPSFQTSSYNSPLHF; CDR3nt: TGTGCCAGCAGGCCCTCATTTCAAACGAGCTCCTATAATTCACCCCTCCACTTT